In its sample, the clone carrying this T cell receptor beta chain was seen many times. The entry originates in a study of blood T cells in healthy people across ages. A second PCR, run for about 7 to 11 cycles, used a sample-barcoded 5' primer plus a J-beta primer mix. A template-switch adaptor containing 12 random nucleotides labeled each cDNA molecule. TCRdb called the 5' RACE reads again in MiXCR, with one record for every CDR3 protein. The sample yields approximately 810,000 distinct CDR3 sequences, around 28% seen once. The CDR3 has 18 residues. CDR1 is SNHLY, CDR2 FYNNEI, per germline. V dropped 4 bases and J dropped 0; count of bases not matched to a gene: 9. Roughly 9.2 milliliters of peripheral blood were drawn from each donor into EDTA-treated tubes.

V is TRBV2 and J is TRBJ2-1; 10 nucleotides align to TRBD2. The sequence came from a woman of 80 years or more in good health. Sequencing input: blood. In DNA, the CDR3 is TGTGCCAGCAGTGGCCTAGCGGGGGAAAAAGTCTCCTACAATGAGCAGTTCTTC. The encoded protein is CASSGLAGEKVSYNEQFF.